The next 2 T cell receptor beta chains were all read from a single sample in a study of cytomegalovirus exposure and HLA in healthy donors. The primer mix had 60 Vbeta and 13 Jbeta primers. Profiling relied on immunoSEQ multiplex PCR, and the TCRdb table lists in-frame clones only, not all of them. The data include 68,000 or so clones; the top ten clones carry 6.5% to 9%. The sequenced sample was PBMCs. These receptors were taken from a female donor in good health and CMV-seropositive.

The chain employs TRBV7-3 and TRBJ1-2; TRBD1 matches 7 bases. V dropped 0 bases and J dropped 6; count of bases not matched to a gene: 7. Germline V gene sequence: CDR1 SGHTA, CDR2 FQGTGA. The CDR3 extends over 15 amino acids. In DNA, the CDR3 is TGTGCCAGCAGCTTAACGGGCCAGGGGGTAGATGGCTACACCTTC. It specifies CASSLTGQGVDGYTF.

The chain is built from TRBV27 and TRBJ1-5, with 7 positions matching TRBD1. The CDR3 runs 15 residues. CDR1 and CDR2 (germline): MNHEY, SMNVEV (reference sequence). The V and J ends lost 7 bases and 7 bases, in that order; junction bases with no gene match: 13. Written as DNA, the CDR3 is TGTGCCAGCACTCCTTCCGGGCAGGGGGGCCAGCCCCAGCATTTT. Translation: CASTPSGQGGQPQHF.